A selection of T cell receptor beta chains follows, all from one sample in a study of blood T cell repertoires in COVID-19. Here immunoSEQ multiplex PCR was the method, and the copy in TCRdb shows in-frame clones only, minus some. The sample shows approximately 100,000 clones, about 90% of them seen only once. The material sequenced was peripheral blood. These receptors originate from a human donor with COVID-19, enrolled during active disease. The donor label of this sample is uncertain. The CDR3 runs from the conserved cysteine through the conserved F or W. D genes are given only for firm matches. Not all rows give a size; the values are once, few, many and, for expanded clones, a class.

TRBD1,.,TRBJ1-2,TRBV24-1,CATRPDRADGYTF,TGTGCCACCAGACCTGACAGGGCGGACGGCTACACCTTC
.,.,TRBJ1-2,TRBV7-2,CASSDTGIQYGYTF,TGTGCCAGCAGCGACACAGGGATACAGTATGGCTACACCTTC
.,.,TRBJ1-2,TRBV12-3/TRBV12-4,CASRGASHGYTF,TGTGCCAGCAGGGGCGCGTCCCATGGCTACACCTTC
TRBD2,.,TRBJ2-1,TRBV19,CASSNRASGYNEQFF,TGTGCCAGTAGTAATCGGGCTAGCGGATACAATGAGCAGTTCTTC
.,.,TRBJ1-5,TRBV19,CASRQDYSNQPQHF,TGTGCCAGTAGACAGGACTATAGCAATCAGCCCCAGCATTTT
TRBD1,.,TRBJ1-4,TRBV6-5,CASSQAGTVNEKLFF,TGTGCCAGCAGCCAAGCCGGGACAGTTAATGAAAAACTGTTTTTT
TRBD2,.,TRBJ2-3,TRBV4-1,CASSQERVAGGRGDTQYF,TGCGCCAGCAGCCAAGAGAGGGTAGCGGGGGGCCGGGGAGATACGCAGTATTTT
.,.,TRBJ1-1,TRBV11-2,CASSLEAGFEAFF,TGTGCCAGCAGCTTAGAGGCAGGGTTCGAGGCTTTCTTT
TRBD1,.,TRBJ1-5,TRBV5-6,CASSSYNRGAHQPQHF,TGTGCCAGCAGCTCGTATAACAGGGGGGCCCATCAGCCCCAGCATTTT
.,few,TRBJ1-4,TRBV21-1,CASSKADRPNEKLFF,TGTGCCAGCAGCAAAGCGGACAGACCTAATGAAAAACTGTTTTTT
TRBD1,.,TRBJ2-5,TRBV5-5,CASSDGQVRTETQYF,TGTGCCAGCAGCGATGGACAGGTCCGCACGGAGACCCAGTACTTC
.,.,TRBJ1-3,TRBV18,CASSPRGGFSGNTIYF,TGTGCCAGCTCACCTCGAGGCGGCTTCTCTGGAAACACCATATATTTT
TRBD2,.,TRBJ2-1,TRBV3-1/TRBV3-2,CASSPLAGAIYNEQFF,TGTGCCAGCAGCCCCCTAGCGGGAGCTATCTACAATGAGCAGTTCTTC
.,.,TRBJ2-1,TRBV7-9,CASSPPGGIPLHEQFF,TGTGCCAGCAGCCCCCCCGGCGGGATACCGCTACATGAGCAGTTCTTC
.,.,TRBJ2-7,TRBV5-1,CASSLGSTGSVEQYF,TGCGCCAGCAGCTTGGGATCTACGGGGTCGGTCGAGCAGTACTTC
TRBD1,.,TRBJ1-1,TRBV29-1,CSVSAGTVNTEAFF,TGCAGCGTTTCCGCCGGGACAGTGAACACTGAAGCTTTCTTT
.,.,TRBJ2-1,TRBV11-2,CASTEGWPRNEQFF,TGTGCCAGCACCGAGGGATGGCCAAGGAATGAGCAGTTCTTC
.,.,TRBJ1-2,TRBV28,CASNPAGYGYTF,TGTGCCAGCAACCCGGCAGGCTATGGCTACACCTTC
TRBD1,.,TRBJ1-5,TRBV6-1,CASSDRGYQPQHF,TGTGCCAGCAGTGACAGGGGGTATCAGCCCCAGCATTTT
.,once,TRBJ1-2,TRBV2,CASSEAGRYGYTF,TGTGCCAGCAGTGAGGCCGGGAGGTATGGCTACACCTTC
TRBD1,.,TRBJ1-1,TRBV2,CASKLGQINTEAFF,TGTGCCAGTAAGCTGGGACAGATCAACACTGAAGCTTTCTTT
TRBD1,.,TRBJ1-2,TRBV3-1/TRBV3-2,CASSQDTGGAHYGYTF,TGTGCCAGCAGCCAAGACACAGGGGGCGCCCACTATGGCTACACCTTC
TRBD1,.,TRBJ1-6,TRBV29-1,CSVDRDSWAYNSPLHF,TGCAGCGTTGATAGGGACAGTTGGGCCTATAATTCACCCCTCCACTTT
.,.,TRBJ2-7,TRBV4-2,CASSQETAYEQYF,TGTGCCAGCAGCCAAGAAACAGCCTACGAGCAGTACTTC
TRBD1,.,TRBJ2-5,TRBV5-4,CASKPGGAGETQYF,TGTGCCAGTAAGCCAGGGGGCGCCGGGGAGACCCAGTACTTC
.,.,TRBJ1-6,TRBV2,CASSGFPSGSPLHF,TGTGCCAGCAGCGGGTTCCCAAGCGGTTCACCCCTCCACTTT
.,once,TRBJ1-1,TRBV30,CAWSMQGVQRAFF,TGTGCCTGGAGTATGCAGGGCGTACAGCGAGCTTTCTTT
.,.,TRBJ1-4,TRBV27,CASSFSQGEKLFF,TGTGCCAGCAGTTTCTCCCAGGGCGAAAAACTGTTTTTT
.,.,TRBJ1-3,TRBV18,CASSPGGTGNTIYF,TGTGCCAGCTCACCAGGAGGAACTGGAAACACCATATATTTT
.,.,TRBJ1-5,TRBV4-1,CASSQNRGNQPQHF,TGCGCCAGCAGCCAGAACAGAGGCAATCAGCCCCAGCATTTT
TRBD1,once,TRBJ1-3,TRBV9,CASSVGGGGGNTIYF,TGTGCCAGCAGCGTAGGAGGGGGCGGCGGAAACACCATATATTTT
.,.,TRBJ1-1,TRBV3-1/TRBV3-2,CASSQDPTVNTEAFF,TGTGCCAGCAGCCAAGATCCAACAGTGAACACTGAAGCTTTCTTT
TRBD1,.,TRBJ2-2,TRBV19,CASSSRDRDTGELFF,TGTGCCAGTAGTTCCCGGGACAGGGACACCGGGGAGCTGTTTTTT
TRBD1,.,TRBJ1-5,TRBV5-6,CASSLGYGQVVRPQHF,TGTGCCAGCAGCTTAGGATACGGACAGGTCGTGCGGCCCCAGCATTTT
.,.,TRBJ1-1,TRBV3-1/TRBV3-2,CASSQVLDSEAFF,TGTGCCAGCAGCCAAGTCCTGGACAGTGAAGCTTTCTTT
TRBD1,.,TRBJ2-1,TRBV7-9,CASSRMTGGIYNEQFF,TGTGCCAGCAGCCGCATGACAGGGGGTATTTACAATGAGCAGTTCTTC
TRBD1,.,TRBJ2-1,TRBV24-1,CAIWDRRNNEQFF,TGTGCCATATGGGACAGGCGGAACAATGAGCAGTTCTTC
TRBD1,.,TRBJ1-2,TRBV19,CASSIDQDREPLTF,TGTGCCAGTAGTATAGATCAGGACAGGGAACCCCTCACCTTC
TRBD2,.,TRBJ2-2,TRBV4-1,CASSRILAGARAGELFF,TGCGCCAGCAGCCGCATTCTAGCGGGGGCCCGGGCGGGGGAGCTGTTTTTT
.,.,TRBJ1-5,TRBV2,CASTSQGGNQPQHF,TGTGCCAGCACTTCACAGGGCGGCAATCAGCCCCAGCATTTT
TRBD2,.,TRBJ2-1,TRBV30,CAWSSKRGYNEQFF,TGTGCCTGGAGTTCAAAGCGGGGATACAATGAGCAGTTCTTC
TRBD2,.,TRBJ2-1,TRBV7-2,CASSAGLAGVNEQFF,TGTGCCAGCAGCGCGGGACTAGCGGGGGTCAATGAGCAGTTCTTC
.,.,TRBJ1-5,TRBV18,CASSASRFSNQPQHF,TGTGCCAGCTCAGCGAGCAGGTTCAGCAATCAGCCCCAGCATTTT
.,.,TRBJ1-1,TRBV3-1/TRBV3-2,CASSQEQDGDEAFF,TGTGCCAGCAGCCAAGAACAGGATGGAGATGAAGCTTTCTTT
.,.,TRBJ2-2,TRBV5-1,CASSLSVGPSTGELFF,TGCGCCAGCAGCTTGTCGGTGGGGCCGTCAACCGGGGAGCTGTTTTTT
TRBD1,.,TRBJ1-2,TRBV6-5,CASSRQGGGYTF,TGTGCCAGCAGTCGACAGGGTGGAGGCTACACCTTC
.,.,TRBJ1-1,TRBV28,CACEMGGGPTEAFF,TGTGCCTGTGAGATGGGGGGGGGCCCCACTGAAGCTTTCTTT
.,.,TRBJ2-1,TRBV19,CASSIVDGSSLGNEQFF,TGTGCCAGTAGTATAGTTGACGGGAGTTCTTTGGGTAATGAGCAGTTCTTC
.,once,TRBJ2-1,TRBV5-4,CASSLYRQGGYNEQFF,TGTGCCAGCAGCTTGTACCGACAGGGAGGCTACAATGAGCAGTTCTTC
TRBD1,.,TRBJ1-4,TRBV2,CASSEGPGGNEKLFF,TGTGCCAGCAGTGAGGGGCCAGGGGGCAATGAAAAACTGTTTTTT
.,.,TRBJ2-3,TRBV30,CAWSYTDTQYF,TGTGCCTGGAGCTACACAGATACGCAGTATTTT